This T cell receptor (beta chain) was captured in a study of quantifying T cell responses using KT2 cells. Study details: cDNA was made from DNase-treated RNA using alpha and beta constant primers. A predetermined fluorescence threshold ended the second PCR, run as a qPCR.

A single-stranded UMI oligo with SP2 sequence was ligated to cDNA 3' ends. The first PCR ran 4 to 5 cycles with an equimolar RC1.1 and RC1.2 beta primer mix. Each CDR3 protein is one row after TCRdb ran MiXCR on the UMI-ligation and nested PCR reads. The sample shows some 48,000 distinct CDR3 sequences, 11% of them seen only once. KT2, a clone with a known TCR, was spiked into unfractionated PBMC. This clonotype was seen at least ten times. The source is a human donor. Sequenced input: PBMCs spiked with cells of the T cell clone KT2.

The CDR3 region has the DNA TGTGCCAGCAGTTTGCAGGGCGGTGAAACCGGGGAGCTGTTTTTT. Its protein is CASSLQGGETGELFF. The chain links TRBV7-2 to TRBJ2-2; D is perhaps TRBD1 (5 bases). V lost 6 bases, J lost 5 bases, and 16 bases lay in between. This CDR3 contains 15 residues. The V gene's germline CDR1 is SGHTA and CDR2 FQGNSA.